A selection of T cell receptor beta chains follows, all from one sample in a study of blood T cell repertoires in COVID-19. Some clones are missing from TCRdb's copy, which holds only in-frame ones; the method was immunoSEQ multiplex PCR. The sample includes tens of thousands of clones, 85% to 90% of them seen just once. Sequenced sample: peripheral blood. These receptors came from an elderly woman with active COVID-19. CDR3s include the opening cysteine and the closing phenylalanine or tryptophan. Each record gives: CDR3 length, D gene, J gene, V gene, clone size, CDR3 DNA, CDR3 protein. The D gene is left open where the match is weak. A row's size may be missing; if present it is once, few, many or a size class.

15,TRBD2,TRBJ2-5,TRBV2,.,TGTGCCAGCAGTGAGAGCGGGAGGGCCAGAGAGACCCAGTACTTC,CASSESGRARETQYF
17,TRBD1,TRBJ1-5,TRBV19,.,TGTGCCAGTAGTATAGATCTACCCGGGACAGCCGATCAGCCCCAGCATTTT,CASSIDLPGTADQPQHF
16,TRBD2,TRBJ2-7,TRBV28,.,TGTGCCAGCAGTTTATGGGTGGGACTAGCATGCTACGAGCAGTACTTC,CASSLWVGLACYEQYF
15,TRBD1,TRBJ2-2,TRBV28,.,TGTGCCAGCAGACGGACAGGGGTTAGTACCGGGGAGCTGTTTTTT,CASRRTGVSTGELFF
15,TRBD2,TRBJ2-1,TRBV11-2,.,TGTGCCAGCAGTCGTATAGCGGGATCCTACAATGAGCAGTTCTTC,CASSRIAGSYNEQFF
18,TRBD2,TRBJ2-1,TRBV4-3,.,TGCGCCAGCAGCCAAGATCGGACTAGCGGGAGCCTCTACAATGAGCAGTTCTTC,CASSQDRTSGSLYNEQFF
15,TRBD1,TRBJ2-1,TRBV7-2,.,TGTGCCAGCAGCACAGGACAGGGGTTCCGCGATGAGCAGTTCTTC,CASSTGQGFRDEQFF
15,.,TRBJ2-1,TRBV9,once,TGTGCCAGCAGCGCAGGGCTGATCGGTGTCGATGAGCAGTTCTTC,CASSAGLIGVDEQFF
18,.,TRBJ1-3,TRBV21-1,.,TGTGCCAGCAGCAAAGCGCCCTCTGAATGGACAGGTTGGGACACCATATATTTT,CASSKAPSEWTGWDTIYF
13,.,TRBJ2-7,TRBV27,.,TGTGCCAGCAGTTTAATCCTTTCCTACGAGCAGTACTTC,CASSLILSYEQYF
15,.,TRBJ2-2,TRBV7-3,.,TGTGCCAGCAGCTCCGACAGTGCGAACACCGGGGAGCTGTTTTTT,CASSSDSANTGELFF
14,.,TRBJ1-1,TRBV5-8,.,TGTGCCAGCAGGCCCGGGACAAAGAACACTGAAGCTTTCTTT,CASRPGTKNTEAFF
16,TRBD2,TRBJ2-1,TRBV3-1/TRBV3-2,.,TGTGCCAGCAGCCGCCGACTAGCGGGAGTGTGGAATGAGCAGTTCTTC,CASSRRLAGVWNEQFF
15,.,TRBJ1-2,TRBV4-1,.,TGCGCCAGCAGCCAAGATCTAAGAGGGTCCTATGGCTACACCTTC,CASSQDLRGSYGYTF
15,TRBD2,TRBJ2-7,TRBV19,.,TGTGCCAGTAGTATATTTAGCGGGCTATCCTACGAGCAGTACTTC,CASSIFSGLSYEQYF
14,.,TRBJ2-7,TRBV28,.,TGTGCCAGCAGTTTACATCAGGGAACCTACGAGCAGTACTTC,CASSLHQGTYEQYF
13,.,TRBJ1-2,TRBV28,.,TGTGCCAGCCGGAGGGGCGGTTTCTATGGCTACACCTTC,CASRRGGFYGYTF
17,TRBD2,TRBJ2-7,TRBV4-3,.,TGCGCCAGCAGCCTCCGCCTAGCGGGAGGTTTCTCCTACGAGCAGTACTTC,CASSLRLAGGFSYEQYF
13,.,TRBJ1-5,TRBV19,.,TGTGCCAGTAGTATAGACGGTAATCAGCCCCAGCATTTT,CASSIDGNQPQHF
15,.,TRBJ2-2,TRBV7-9,.,TGTGCCAGCAGCCCAGCGGGCCCCCGGGACGGGGAGCTGTTTTTT,CASSPAGPRDGELFF
15,.,TRBJ1-4,TRBV21-1,once,TGTGCCAGCAGCAAAAGGACTGTGAAAATGAAGAAACTGTTTTTT,CASSKRTVKMKKLFF
15,.,TRBJ2-3,TRBV18,.,TGTGCCAGCTCACCATCCTACGGGGGCACAGATACGCAGTATTTT,CASSPSYGGTDTQYF
14,.,TRBJ2-1,TRBV20-1,.,TGCAGTGCTAGTACGTCGAGCTCCTACAATGAGCAGTTCTTC,CSASTSSSYNEQFF
15,.,TRBJ1-2,TRBV9,.,TGTGCCAGCAGCGTAACCGCAGGGGCTCTTTATGGCTACACCTTC,CASSVTAGALYGYTF
17,.,TRBJ2-2,TRBV27,.,TGTGCCAGCAGTTTAATCCCCGACAGAACGAACACCGGGGAGCTGTTTTTT,CASSLIPDRTNTGELFF
14,.,TRBJ1-4,TRBV19,.,TGTGCCAGTAGTATAGGACAGGCGACTGAAAAACTGTTTTTT,CASSIGQATEKLFF
15,TRBD2,TRBJ2-3,TRBV7-2,.,TGTGCCAGCAGCTTCTCCGGGAGGAAGGGCGATACGCAGTATTTT,CASSFSGRKGDTQYF
15,.,TRBJ1-6,TRBV28,.,TGTGCCAGCAGGACCCAGGGGAGGGAAGATTCACCCCTCCACTTT,CASRTQGREDSPLHF
15,TRBD2,TRBJ2-7,TRBV15,.,TGTGCCACCGGCAGAGATCCAGCGGGAGACTACGAGCAGTACTTC,CATGRDPAGDYEQYF
16,TRBD2,TRBJ2-4,TRBV14,.,TGTGCCAGCAGCCGAGCGGGAGGACTAGCCAAAAACATTCAGTACTTC,CASSRAGGLAKNIQYF
12,.,TRBJ2-1,TRBV10-1,.,TGCGCCACCCAAGAAGTGAGTTTTGAGCAGTTCTTC,CATQEVSFEQFF
13,.,TRBJ1-1,TRBV2,.,TGTGCCAGCAGTGGCGGGAGATACACTGAAGCTTTCTTT,CASSGGRYTEAFF
15,.,TRBJ1-4,TRBV19,.,TGTGCCAGTAGTAGGGCCAATACAGGGAATGAAAAACTGTTTTTT,CASSRANTGNEKLFF
16,.,TRBJ2-2,TRBV19,.,TGTGCCAGTAACCGGGTTTTTGGCCTGGTGACCGGGGAGCTGTTTTTT,CASNRVFGLVTGELFF
14,TRBD1,TRBJ2-1,TRBV10-2,.,TGCGCCAGCAGTGACCACAGGGGCCCCAATGAGCAGTTCTTC,CASSDHRGPNEQFF
13,.,TRBJ2-2,TRBV7-3,.,TGTGCCAGCAGCTTCAAGAACACCGGGGAGCTGTTTTTT,CASSFKNTGELFF
17,.,TRBJ2-2,TRBV5-1,few,TGCGCCAGCAGCTTGATTATTGGGGCGCCCAACACCGGGGAGCTGTTTTTT,CASSLIIGAPNTGELFF
13,.,TRBJ2-5,TRBV28,.,TGTGCCAGCAGCCCGGACTATCAAGAGACCCAGTACTTC,CASSPDYQETQYF
16,TRBD2,TRBJ2-1,TRBV10-3,.,TGTGCCATCGGTAAGGCAGCGGGAGGAGCCTACAATGAGCAGTTCTTC,CAIGKAAGGAYNEQFF
14,.,TRBJ2-1,TRBV28,.,TGTGCCAGCAGTTTGGGGCGGGGCCCCGATGAGCAGTTCTTC,CASSLGRGPDEQFF
18,TRBD1,TRBJ2-2,TRBV7-6,once,TGTGCCAGCAGCTTAGGAATCCTGGGACAGGGGACTACCGGGGAGCTGTTTTTT,CASSLGILGQGTTGELFF
15,.,TRBJ2-2,TRBV11-3,.,TGTGCCAGCAGCTTAGGAGTTTCGAACACCGGGGAGCTGTTTTTT,CASSLGVSNTGELFF
15,TRBD1,TRBJ2-1,TRBV18,once,TGTGCCAGCTCACCGGGACAGGGTACCTACAATGAGCAGTTCTTC,CASSPGQGTYNEQFF
17,TRBD2,TRBJ2-7,TRBV7-3,.,TGTGCCAGCAGCCCTCAGGGTTTCGCTAGCGGAAAATACGAGCAGTACTTC,CASSPQGFASGKYEQYF
19,TRBD2,TRBJ2-1,TRBV7-2,.,TGTGCCAGCAGCACAAGGGGTCTAGCGGGAGGGCACCCCTACAATGAGCAGTTCTTC,CASSTRGLAGGHPYNEQFF
15,TRBD2,TRBJ2-1,TRBV9,.,TGTGCCAGCAGCGGACCTAGCGGGCTTTCACCTGAGCAGTTCTTC,CASSGPSGLSPEQFF
15,.,TRBJ1-5,TRBV24-1,.,TGTGCCACCACCCCAGACTACTACCGGGACACAAGACGGCATTTT,CATTPDYYRDTRRHF
12,TRBD2,TRBJ2-5,TRBV29-1,.,TGCAGCCATGCTAGCGGGACGGAGACCCAGTACTTC,CSHASGTETQYF
12,.,TRBJ1-2,TRBV5-1,.,TGCGCCAGCAGCTCGGACAGCTGGGGCTACACCTTC,CASSSDSWGYTF
13,.,TRBJ2-1,TRBV7-2,.,TGTGCCAGCAGCTCCCGGGTGGTTGATGAGCAGTTCTTC,CASSSRVVDEQFF
12,.,TRBJ2-5,TRBV15,once,TGTGCCACCAGCAGACTTATGGGGCCCCAGTACTTC,CATSRLMGPQYF
13,.,TRBJ2-1,TRBV2,.,TGTGCCAGCAGTGCACGGGAGTACAATGAGCAGTTCTTC,CASSAREYNEQFF
15,TRBD2,TRBJ2-1,TRBV6-5,.,TGTGCCAGCAGTTACTCTGCGGGAGGGGGGAATGAGCAGTTCTTC,CASSYSAGGGNEQFF
13,.,TRBJ1-2,TRBV10-3,.,TGTGCCATCAGGATTACTCCTAACTATGGCTACACCTTC,CAIRITPNYGYTF
13,.,TRBJ2-7,TRBV5-1,.,TGCGCCAGCAGCTTGGACTCCTTCTACGAGCAGTACTTC,CASSLDSFYEQYF